This T cell receptor (beta chain) was sequenced for a study of control samples from healthy donors and cancer patients. Measured with immunoSEQ multiplex PCR; TCRdb has only the in-frame clones, and not every one. The sample holds under 150,000 clones, about 91% seen once. The CDR3 length is 14 residues. Trimming took off 0 bases at V and 6 bases at J, with 12 bases between the two ends. Germline V CDR1 and CDR2: LGHNA, YSLEER. Sequencing was done on a sample of blood. This clonotype was sampled from a man aged 40-50 years in good health. The chain employs TRBV4-3 and TRBJ2-7; D is ambiguous. Written as DNA, the CDR3 is TGCGCCAGCAGCCAAGATCGGTACGAAGGCGAGCAGTACTTC. Encoded protein: CASSQDRYEGEQYF.